The clone carrying this T cell receptor (beta chain) was found a few times. Its antigen remains unknown. These data are taken from a study of identical twins. TCRdb re-derived calls from the 5' RACE reads in MiXCR, one entry per CDR3 protein. The sample records 300,000 to 400,000 distinct CDR3 sequences, roughly 9% being singletons. Study-wide results and limits: The authors drew conclusions from cross-sectional statistical analysis rather than following the same donors. Modeled out-of-frame TCR alpha sharing in monozygotic twins fell below observed levels. Invariant MAIT and iNKT cells could partly confound zero-insertion analyses. Insertions were reduced in abundant cord blood beta clonotypes but not in memory repertoires.

This CDR3 is 16 amino acids long. CDR1 and CDR2 from the germline V gene are SEHNR and FQNEAQ (reference sequence). V shed 5 bases, J shed 1 base, and the junction held 9 bases outside the gene matches. The sequenced sample consisted of naive T cells sorted from blood. The source of this sequence is a woman aged 45-65 years in good health. The chain couples TRBV7-9 to TRBJ2-7; 9 nucleotides match TRBD1. The CDR3 is CASSVPPGQGSYEQYF. CDR3 DNA: TGTGCCAGCAGCGTTCCTCCGGGACAGGGATCCTACGAGCAGTACTTC.